Listed below are T cell receptor beta chains from one sample, sequenced in a study of beta chain features in type 1 diabetes. Clones were sequenced by immunoSEQ multiplex PCR, and TCRdb holds only the in-frame ones, with some missing. The sample carries around 290,000 clones, about 8.5% recorded once. The specimen was central memory CD4+ T cells from blood. The receptors shown here come from a woman between 18 and 30 years old in good health. Each CDR3 is given with its conserved first and last residue. The order of the fields is V gene, J gene, CDR3 protein.

TRBV18	TRBJ2-5	CASSPIGVPQETQYF
TRBV4-2	TRBJ2-4	CASSQDPGATGSLKNIQYF
TRBV6-5	TRBJ2-1	CASRLQGGRWNEQFF
TRBV11-2	TRBJ1-4	CASSRTAGGTNEKLFF
TRBV5-1	TRBJ2-1	CASSSSPSRGSYNEQFF
TRBV4-2	TRBJ1-2	CASSPQAYYGYTF
TRBV18	TRBJ2-7	CASSLGPDPTGYEQYF
TRBV5-1	TRBJ1-1	CASSSTGMNTEAFF
TRBV19	TRBJ2-5	CASSTSPETQYF
TRBV15	TRBJ2-7	CATSRDRGGYEQYF
TRBV7-8	TRBJ1-2	CASSRGTAYGYTF
TRBV19	TRBJ1-1	CASSDRGFHTEAFF
TRBV28	TRBJ1-1	CASSLWSSGGDSEAFF
TRBV4-2	TRBJ2-3	CASSRGGSGGTDTQYF
TRBV7-2	TRBJ1-1	CASSRQGETTEAFF
TRBV19	TRBJ1-2	CATRSPRQDYGYTF
TRBV7-8	TRBJ2-5	CASSLKAERGARGTQYF
TRBV4-2	TRBJ2-1	CASSQPGTSGDNEQFF
TRBV5-1	TRBJ1-6	CASSLVGRANSPLHF
TRBV27	TRBJ1-6	CASSVRVIRGSPLHF
TRBV7-2	TRBJ2-1	CASSRPPAGGNEQFF
TRBV5-6	TRBJ2-2	CASSRSGTTGELFF
TRBV7-3	TRBJ2-3	CASSRRTYMQYF
TRBV20-1	TRBJ2-5	CSASREETQYF
TRBV7-3	TRBJ2-3	CASSPSGSTDTQYF
TRBV4-2	TRBJ2-3	CASSQDRIEVTDTQYF
TRBV5-4	TRBJ1-2	CASSLGGTANYGYTF
TRBV5-6	TRBJ2-1	CASSLGGGADYNEQFF
TRBV4-1	TRBJ2-1	CASSQDHGGAGNEQFF
TRBV5-8	TRBJ2-4	CASSFVTGIKNIQYF
TRBV7-3	TRBJ2-1	CASSPRGGSYNEQFF
TRBV5-4	TRBJ1-5	CASSLEVNQPQHF
TRBV6-5	TRBJ1-1	CASRHADGTEAFF
TRBV5-1	TRBJ2-3	CASRSPTGSTDTQYF
TRBV20-1	TRBJ1-1	CSASLDTEAFF
TRBV4-3	TRBJ2-1	CASSQDAGGVFF
TRBV11-2	TRBJ2-1	CASKVGELDNEQFF
TRBV5-6	TRBJ1-1	CASSSRQGAEAFF
TRBV5-1	TRBJ2-5	CASSLGSAQETQYF
TRBV6-6	TRBJ1-1	CASTSPGTFNTEAFF
TRBV25-1	TRBJ1-1	CASSGLREPNTEAFF
TRBV7-3	TRBJ2-5	CASSFSGSLETQYF
TRBV6-6	TRBJ2-7	CASSEDRAYEQYF
TRBV7-3	TRBJ2-1	CASSGGLAGGSNEQFF
TRBV7-3	TRBJ1-1	CASSSQGGTEAFF
TRBV10-3	TRBJ1-5	CAISLDSNQPQHF
TRBV5-4	TRBJ1-1	CASSPQGGTEAFF
TRBV30	TRBJ2-3	CAWTMSRTSGAIDTQYF
TRBV5-1	TRBJ2-1	CASSRRQENEQFF
TRBV28	TRBJ1-2	CASRAGQTYGYTF
TRBV11-2	TRBJ2-7	CASSSQDRGEQYF
TRBV2	TRBJ2-2	CASIGGSHTGELFF
TRBV28	TRBJ2-5	CASSREGYSQETQYF
TRBV7-2	TRBJ2-1	CASSKELNEQFF
TRBV18	TRBJ2-5	CASSPDPDRSQYF
TRBV30	TRBJ2-7	CAWSPAPRWTATYEQYF
TRBV20-1	TRBJ1-2	CSARNYPGYTF
TRBV9	TRBJ1-1	CASSVEDTGRDTEAFF
TRBV11-2	TRBJ2-2	CASSSRDTGELFF